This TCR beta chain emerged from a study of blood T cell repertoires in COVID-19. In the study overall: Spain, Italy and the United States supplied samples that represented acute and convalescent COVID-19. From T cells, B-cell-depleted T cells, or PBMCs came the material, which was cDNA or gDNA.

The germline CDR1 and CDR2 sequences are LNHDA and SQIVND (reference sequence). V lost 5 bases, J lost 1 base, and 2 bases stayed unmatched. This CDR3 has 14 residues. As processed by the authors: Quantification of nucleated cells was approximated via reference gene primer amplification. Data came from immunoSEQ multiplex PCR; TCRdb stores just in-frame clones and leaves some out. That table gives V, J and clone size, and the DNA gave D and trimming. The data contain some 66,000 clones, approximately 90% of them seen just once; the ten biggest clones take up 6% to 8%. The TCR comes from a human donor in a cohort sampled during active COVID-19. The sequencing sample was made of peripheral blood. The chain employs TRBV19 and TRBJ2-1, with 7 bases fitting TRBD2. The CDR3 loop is CASSGRGSYNEQFF. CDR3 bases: TGTGCCAGTAGTGGGAGGGGTTCCTACAATGAGCAGTTCTTC. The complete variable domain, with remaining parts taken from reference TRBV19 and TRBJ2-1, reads DGGITQSPKYLFRKEGQNVTLSCEQNLNHDAMYWYRQDPGQGLRLIYYSQIVNDFQKGDIAEGYSVSREKKESFPLTVTSAQKNPTAFYLCASSGRGSYNEQFFGPGTRLTVL.